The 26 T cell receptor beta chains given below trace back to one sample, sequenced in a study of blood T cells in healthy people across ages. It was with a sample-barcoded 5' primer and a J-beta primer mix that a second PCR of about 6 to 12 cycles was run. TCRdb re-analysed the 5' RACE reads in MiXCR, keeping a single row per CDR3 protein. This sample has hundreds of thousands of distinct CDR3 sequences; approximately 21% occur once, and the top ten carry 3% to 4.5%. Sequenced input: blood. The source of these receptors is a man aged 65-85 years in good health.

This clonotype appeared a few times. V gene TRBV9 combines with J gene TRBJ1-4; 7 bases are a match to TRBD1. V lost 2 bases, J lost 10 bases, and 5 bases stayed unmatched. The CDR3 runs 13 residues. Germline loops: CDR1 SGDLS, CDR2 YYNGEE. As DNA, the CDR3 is TGTGCCAGCAGCGTTGGGACAGCTGGAAAACTGTTTTTT. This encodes CASSVGTAGKLFF.

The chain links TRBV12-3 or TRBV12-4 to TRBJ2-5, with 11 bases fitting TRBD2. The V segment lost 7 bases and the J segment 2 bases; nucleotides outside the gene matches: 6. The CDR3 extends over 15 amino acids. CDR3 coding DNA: TGTGCCAGCACTCATTTAGCGGGAGGGCAAGAGACCCAGTACTTC. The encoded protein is CASTHLAGGQETQYF.

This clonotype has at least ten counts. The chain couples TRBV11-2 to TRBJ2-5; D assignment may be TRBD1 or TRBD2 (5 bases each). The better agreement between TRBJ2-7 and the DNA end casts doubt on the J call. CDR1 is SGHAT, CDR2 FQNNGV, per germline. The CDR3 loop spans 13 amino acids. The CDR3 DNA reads TGTGCCAGCAGCGGAACCGGGACGTACGAGCAGTACTTC. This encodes CASSGTGTYEQYF.

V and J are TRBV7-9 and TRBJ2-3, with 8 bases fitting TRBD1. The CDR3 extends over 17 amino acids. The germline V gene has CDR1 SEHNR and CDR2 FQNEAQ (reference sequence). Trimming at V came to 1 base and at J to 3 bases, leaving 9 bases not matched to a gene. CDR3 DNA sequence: TGTGCCAGCAGCTTAGGGGTGGAGACAGGGGCTACAGATACGCAGTATTTT. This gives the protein CASSLGVETGATDTQYF.

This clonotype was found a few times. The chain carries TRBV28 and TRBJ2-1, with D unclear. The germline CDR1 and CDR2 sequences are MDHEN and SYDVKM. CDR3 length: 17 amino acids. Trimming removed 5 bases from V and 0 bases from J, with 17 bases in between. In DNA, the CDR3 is TGTGCCAGCAGTATCCTGAGAAGCGTAAGCTCCTACAATGAGCAGTTCTTC. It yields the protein CASSILRSVSSYNEQFF.

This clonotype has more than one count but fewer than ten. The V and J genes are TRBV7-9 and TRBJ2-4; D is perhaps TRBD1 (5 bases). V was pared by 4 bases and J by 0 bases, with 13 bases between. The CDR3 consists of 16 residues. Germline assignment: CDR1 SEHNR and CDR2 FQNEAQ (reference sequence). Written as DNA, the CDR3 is TGTGCCAGCAGCTCGACAGACGCTAGAGCCAAAAACATTCAGTACTTC. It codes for CASSSTDARAKNIQYF.

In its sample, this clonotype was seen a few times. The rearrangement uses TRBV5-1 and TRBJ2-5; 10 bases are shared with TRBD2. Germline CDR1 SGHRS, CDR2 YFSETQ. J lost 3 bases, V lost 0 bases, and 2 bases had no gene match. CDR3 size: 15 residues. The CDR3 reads CASSLDGTSEETQYF. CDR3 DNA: TGCGCCAGCAGCTTGGATGGGACTAGCGAAGAGACCCAGTACTTC.

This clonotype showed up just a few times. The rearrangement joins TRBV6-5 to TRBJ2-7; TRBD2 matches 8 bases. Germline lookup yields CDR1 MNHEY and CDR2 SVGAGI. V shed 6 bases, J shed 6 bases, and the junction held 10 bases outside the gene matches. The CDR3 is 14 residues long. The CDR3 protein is CASSSTSDTSEQYF. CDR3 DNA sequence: TGTGCCAGCAGCTCGACTAGCGATACAAGCGAGCAGTACTTC.

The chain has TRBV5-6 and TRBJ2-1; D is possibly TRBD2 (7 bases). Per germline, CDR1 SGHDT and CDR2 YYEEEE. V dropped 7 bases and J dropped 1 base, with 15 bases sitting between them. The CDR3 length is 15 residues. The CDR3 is CASFGGGRSYNEQFF. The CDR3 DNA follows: TGTGCCAGCTTCGGGGGCGGGAGATCCTACAATGAGCAGTTCTTC.

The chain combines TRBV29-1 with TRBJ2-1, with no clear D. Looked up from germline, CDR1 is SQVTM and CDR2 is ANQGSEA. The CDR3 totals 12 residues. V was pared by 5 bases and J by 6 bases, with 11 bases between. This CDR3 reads CSVLCAANEQFF. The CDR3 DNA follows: TGCAGCGTTCTTTGCGCGGCCAATGAGCAGTTCTTC.

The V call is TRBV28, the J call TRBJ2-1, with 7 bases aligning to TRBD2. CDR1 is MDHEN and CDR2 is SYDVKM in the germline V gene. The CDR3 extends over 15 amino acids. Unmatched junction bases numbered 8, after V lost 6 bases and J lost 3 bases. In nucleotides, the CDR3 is TGTGCCAGCAGGACGGGCGGGAGACTCTACAATGAGCAGTTCTTC. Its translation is CASRTGGRLYNEQFF.

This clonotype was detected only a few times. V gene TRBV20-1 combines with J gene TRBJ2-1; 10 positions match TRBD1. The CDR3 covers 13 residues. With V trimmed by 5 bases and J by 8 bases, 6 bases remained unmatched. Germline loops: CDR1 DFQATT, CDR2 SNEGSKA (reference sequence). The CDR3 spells CSASDRGQHEQFF. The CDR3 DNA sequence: TGCAGTGCTTCTGACAGGGGGCAGCATGAGCAGTTCTTC.

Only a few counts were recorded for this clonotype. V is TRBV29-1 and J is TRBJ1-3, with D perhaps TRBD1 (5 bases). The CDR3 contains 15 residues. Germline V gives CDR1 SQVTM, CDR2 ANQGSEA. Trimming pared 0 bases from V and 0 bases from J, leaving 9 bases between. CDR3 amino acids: CSVEDRVLSGNTIYF. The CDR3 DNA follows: TGCAGCGTTGAAGACAGGGTGCTCTCTGGAAACACCATATATTTT.

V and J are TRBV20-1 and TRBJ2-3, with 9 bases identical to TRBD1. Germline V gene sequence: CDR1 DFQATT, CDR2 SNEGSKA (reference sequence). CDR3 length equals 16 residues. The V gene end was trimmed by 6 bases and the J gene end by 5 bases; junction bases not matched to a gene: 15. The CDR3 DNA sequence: TGCAGTGCACCAAGTCACTGGGACAGGGTTCAAGATACGCAGTATTTT. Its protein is CSAPSHWDRVQDTQYF.

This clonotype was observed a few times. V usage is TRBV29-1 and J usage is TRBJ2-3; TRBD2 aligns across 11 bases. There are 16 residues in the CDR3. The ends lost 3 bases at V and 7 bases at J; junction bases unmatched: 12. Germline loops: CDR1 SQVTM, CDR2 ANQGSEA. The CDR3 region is CSVESPLAGDLNTQYF. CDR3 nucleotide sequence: TGCAGCGTTGAGAGCCCACTAGCGGGAGATCTGAATACGCAGTATTTT.

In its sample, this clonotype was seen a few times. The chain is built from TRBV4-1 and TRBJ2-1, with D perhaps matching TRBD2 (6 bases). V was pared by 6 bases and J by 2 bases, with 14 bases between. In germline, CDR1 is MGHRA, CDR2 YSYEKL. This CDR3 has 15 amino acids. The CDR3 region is CASSQLADPYNEQFF. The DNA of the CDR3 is TGCGCCAGCAGTCAGTTAGCGGACCCCTACAATGAGCAGTTCTTC.

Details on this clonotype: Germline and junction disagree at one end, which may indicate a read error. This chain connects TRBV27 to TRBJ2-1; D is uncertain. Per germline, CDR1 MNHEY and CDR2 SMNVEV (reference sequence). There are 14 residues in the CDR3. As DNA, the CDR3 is TGTGCCGGCAGTTCTGCGCTCTCCTACAATGAGCAGTTCTTC. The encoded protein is CAGSSALSYNEQFF.

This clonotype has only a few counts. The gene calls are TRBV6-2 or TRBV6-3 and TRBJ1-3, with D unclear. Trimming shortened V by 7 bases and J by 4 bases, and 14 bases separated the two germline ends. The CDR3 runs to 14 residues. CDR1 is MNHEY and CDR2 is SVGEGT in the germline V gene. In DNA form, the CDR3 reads TGTGCCAGCAACTCAGCTTCGAGAGGAAACACCATATATTTT. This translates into CASNSASRGNTIYF.

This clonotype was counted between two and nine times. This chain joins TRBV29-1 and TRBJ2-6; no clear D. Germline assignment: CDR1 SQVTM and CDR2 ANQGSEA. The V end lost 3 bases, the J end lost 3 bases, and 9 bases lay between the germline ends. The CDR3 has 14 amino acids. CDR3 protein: CSVEYGYGANVLTF. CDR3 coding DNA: TGCAGCGTTGAGTACGGCTATGGGGCCAACGTCCTGACTTTC.

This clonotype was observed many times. CDR3 nucleotide sequence: TGCGCCAGCAGTCCGGATGGAGTGACCCAAGAGACCCAGTACTTC. Protein sequence: CASSPDGVTQETQYF. This chain uses TRBV5-1 with TRBJ2-5; D is unresolved. The CDR3 has 15 amino acids. The V end was cut by 5 bases, the J end by 1 base, with 15 bases between. Germline-derived CDR1 and CDR2 are SGHRS and YFSETQ. The variable domain in full, with the rest retrieved from reference TRBV5-1 and TRBJ2-5, is KAGVTQTPRYLIKTRGQQVTLSCSPISGHRSVSWYQQTPGQGLQFLFEYFSETQRNKGNFPGRFSGRQFSNSRSEMNVSTLELGDSALYLCASSPDGVTQETQYFGPGTRLLVL.

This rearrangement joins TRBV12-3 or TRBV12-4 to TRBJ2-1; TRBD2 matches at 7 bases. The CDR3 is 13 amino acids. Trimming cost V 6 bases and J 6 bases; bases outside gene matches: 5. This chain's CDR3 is CASRLSGGNEQFF. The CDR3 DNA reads TGTGCCAGCAGACTATCGGGGGGCAATGAGCAGTTCTTC.

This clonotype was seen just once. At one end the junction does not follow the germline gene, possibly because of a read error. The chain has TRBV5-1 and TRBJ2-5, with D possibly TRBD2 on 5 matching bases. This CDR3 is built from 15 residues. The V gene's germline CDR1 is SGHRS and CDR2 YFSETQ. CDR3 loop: CASSLETGYQETQYF. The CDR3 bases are TGCGCCAGCAGCTTGGAAACGGGGTACCAAGAGACCCAATACTTC.

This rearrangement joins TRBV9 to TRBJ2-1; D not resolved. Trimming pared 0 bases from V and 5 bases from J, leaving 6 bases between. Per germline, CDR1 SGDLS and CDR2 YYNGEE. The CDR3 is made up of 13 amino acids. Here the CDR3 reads CASSVATHNEQFF. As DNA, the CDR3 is TGTGCCAGCAGCGTAGCTACCCACAATGAGCAGTTCTTC.

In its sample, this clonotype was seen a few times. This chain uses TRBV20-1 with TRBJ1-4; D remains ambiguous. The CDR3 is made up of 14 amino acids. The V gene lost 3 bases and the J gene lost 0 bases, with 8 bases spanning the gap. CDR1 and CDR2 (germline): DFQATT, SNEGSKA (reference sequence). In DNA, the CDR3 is TGCAGTGCTAGGGCGGCGACAACTAATGAAAAACTGTTTTTT. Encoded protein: CSARAATTNEKLFF.

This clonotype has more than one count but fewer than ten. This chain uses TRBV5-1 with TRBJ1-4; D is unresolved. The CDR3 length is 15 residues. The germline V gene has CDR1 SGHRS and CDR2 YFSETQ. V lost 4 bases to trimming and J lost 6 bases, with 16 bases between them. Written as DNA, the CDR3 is TGCGCCAGCAGCCTGAACGGGGTATGGGATGAAAAACTGTTTTTT. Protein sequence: CASSLNGVWDEKLFF.

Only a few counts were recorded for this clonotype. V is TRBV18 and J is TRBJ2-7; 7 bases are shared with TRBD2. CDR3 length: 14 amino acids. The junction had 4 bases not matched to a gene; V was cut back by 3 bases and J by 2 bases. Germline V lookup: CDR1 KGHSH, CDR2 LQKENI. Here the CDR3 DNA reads TGTGCCAGCTCACCGGTAGCGGGTACCTACGAGCAGTACTTC. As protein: CASSPVAGTYEQYF.